The 24 T cell receptor beta chains listed next were all sequenced from one sample in a study of tissue T cells after allogeneic stem cell transplantation. Assay used: immunoSEQ multiplex PCR; TCRdb lists only in-frame clones, some missing. The data contain thousands of clones, 42% of them singletons. Time point of the sample: mouse harvest day 7 after allogeneic transplant. Tail vein injection delivered 10^7 T-cell-depleted bone marrow cells and 10^6 splenic CD5+ T cells. The sample taken for sequencing was skin. The origin of the receptors is a female BALB/c mouse given C57BL/6 T cells with graft-versus-host disease after an allogeneic hematopoietic cell transplant.

A remark on this clone: Gene names refer to mouse genes. Read coverage stops 1 residue before the CDR3 terminus; the germline J gene supplies the remainder. The rearrangement joins TRBV26 to TRBJ1-1; tentatively, D is TRBD1 (6 bases). This CDR3 spans 14 amino acids. V lost 7 bases to trimming and J lost 1 base, with 13 bases between them. CDR1 and CDR2 (germline): KGHPV, FQNQEV (reference sequence). The CDR3 loop reads CASIDRTGNTEVFF. CDR3 DNA, as far as it was read: TGTGCCAGCATCGACAGGACGGGAAACACAGAAGTCTTC.

This clone was detected only a few times. Gene and germline names: mouse. The CDR3 is cut off 1 residue early in the read; its end comes from the germline J gene. The chain recombines TRBV26 with TRBJ1-4; possible D gene TRBD1, 6 bases. V lost 4 bases, J lost 3 bases, and 12 bases lay in between. Per the germline V gene, CDR1 is KGHPV and CDR2 is FQNQEV (reference sequence). The CDR3 covers 15 residues. The CDR3 sequence: CASSRWGQTNERLFF. The sequenced part of the CDR3 DNA is TGTGCCAGCAGTCGATGGGGGCAGACCAACGAAAGATTATTT.

The table lists this clone with a count of one. The gene symbols are mouse symbols. Read coverage stops 1 residue before the CDR3 terminus; the germline J gene supplies the remainder. The rearrangement uses TRBV15 and TRBJ2-1, with 12 nucleotides matching TRBD2. The CDR3 contains 15 residues. The germline CDR1 and CDR2 sequences are SGHND and FRSKSL. V gave up 5 bases and J gave up 7 bases; unmatched junction bases: 6. Partial CDR3 DNA: TGTGCCAGCAGTCCGACTGGGGGGGCAGGCGCTGAGCAGTTC. Protein: CASSPTGGAGAEQF. The entire CDR3 sequence reads CASSPTGGAGAEQFF. Complete variable domain (other parts from reference TRBV15 and TRBJ2-1): DAGVTQTPRHEVAEKGQTIILKCEPVSGHNDLFWYRQTKIQGLELLSYFRSKSLMEDGGAFKDRFKAEMLNSSFSTLKIQPTEPKDSAVYLCASSPTGGAGAEQFFGPGTRLTVL.

Comments on this clone: Gene names and germline match the mouse. The sequence runs out 1 residue before the end of the CDR3; the remainder is reconstructed from the germline J gene. This chain joins TRBV15 and TRBJ1-1; tentatively, D is TRBD1 (6 bases). V lost 7 bases to trimming and J lost 0 bases, with 12 bases between them. The germline gives CDR1 SGHND, CDR2 FRSKSL. This CDR3 spans 14 amino acids. The CDR3 DNA, read in part, is TGTGCCAGCACCCGGGGACAAGCAAACACAGAAGTCTTC. It yields the protein CASTRGQANTEVF. The full CDR3 protein reads CASTRGQANTEVFF.

A few counts support this clone. All gene names here are mouse names. The read halts 1 residue ahead of the CDR3 end, with the missing end drawn from the germline J gene. The J gene is TRBJ2-7, the V gene TRBV26; 7 positions match TRBD2. CDR1 KGHPV and CDR2 FQNQEV come from the germline V gene (reference sequence). J was trimmed by 0 bases and V by 7 bases; bases with no gene match: 3. The CDR3 extends over 13 amino acids. The covered CDR3 bases are TGTGCCAGCACACTGGGGTTCTCCTATGAACAGTAC. Its protein product is CASTLGFSYEQY. The full CDR3 reads CASTLGFSYEQYF.

As to this clone: The listed genes are named as in mouse. Read sequence stops 1 residue before the CDR3 end, and the germline J gene provides the missing end. V usage is TRBV4 and J usage is TRBJ2-7, with TRBD2 identical over 12 bases. V was clipped by 4 bases and J by 7 bases; unmatched bases: 5. Germline assignment: CDR1 LGHDT and CDR2 YNNKQL (reference sequence). The CDR3 length is 14 residues. The part of the CDR3 DNA that was read is TGTGCCAGCAGCTCGGGACTGGGGGGCAACGAACAGTAC. Translated, it gives CASSSGLGGNEQY. The entire CDR3 is CASSSGLGGNEQYF.

This clone was observed a handful of times. Gene names are mouse gene names. The read gets to within 1 residue of the CDR3 end, and the germline J gene fills in the rest. The chain is built from TRBV2 and TRBJ1-4; 8 bases map to TRBD1. After removal of 4 bases from V and 2 bases from J, the junction contained 0 bases not matched to a gene. Germline lookup yields CDR1 LGHNA and CDR2 YSYQKL. The length of the CDR3 is 14 residues. The sequenced CDR3 bases are TGTGCCAGCAGCCGGGACAGGTCCAACGAAAGATTATTT. This codes for CASSRDRSNERLF. The complete CDR3 sequence is CASSRDRSNERLFF. The full variable domain, rest sourced from reference TRBV2 and TRBJ1-4, is DPKIIQKPKYLVAVTGSEKILICEQYLGHNAMYWYRQSAKKPLEFMFSYSYQKLMDNQTASSRFQPQSSKKNHLDLQITALKPDDSATYFCASSRDRSNERLFFGHGTKLSVL.

As concerns this clone: Gene names denote mouse genes. With the read ending 1 residue before the CDR3 end, the germline J gene is used to fill in that end. The rearrangement joins TRBV23 to TRBJ2-5; TRBD2, as called in the table, went unchecked against the DNA. Germline V gene sequence: CDR1 KGHTA, CDR2 FQNQQP. CDR3 length: 15 residues. This CDR3 is CSSSLRLGVQDTQYF. The CDR3 bases that were read are TGCTCCAGCAGTCTCCGACTGGGGGTTCAGGACACCCAGTAC.

Details on this clone: Germline and genes: mouse. The read halts 1 residue ahead of the CDR3 end, with the missing end drawn from the germline J gene. This rearrangement joins TRBV3 to TRBJ2-3, with TRBD1 matching 10 bases. The germline CDR1 and CDR2 sequences are SNHLY and FYNGKV (reference sequence). With 3 bases clipped from V and 3 bases from J, the junction kept 3 bases outside the gene matches. The CDR3 covers 15 residues. The CDR3 DNA, read in part, is TGTGCCAGCAGCTTGGGACAGGGGCGGGCAGAAACGCTGTAT. It translates to CASSLGQGRAETLY. The whole CDR3 protein reads CASSLGQGRAETLYF.

Of note for this clone: The gene names given are mouse names. Read sequence stops 1 residue before the CDR3 end, and the germline J gene provides the missing end. The V gene is TRBV15, the J gene TRBJ2-1; the D is unclear. This CDR3 is 11 amino acids long. Trimming took 3 bases from V and 5 from J, leaving 2 bases between them. CDR1 is SGHND and CDR2 is FRSKSL in the germline V gene. Incomplete CDR3 DNA: TGTGCCAGCAGTTTTAATGCTGAGCAGTTC. Its translation: CASSFNAEQF. The CDR3, in full, reads CASSFNAEQFF.

By its share, this clone is medium-sized (0.01 to 0.1%). Gene labels here are mouse ones. The CDR3 end is not reached by the read, which stops 1 residue before it; the germline J gene fills it in. This chain joins TRBV16 and TRBJ2-1; D is unclear. The CDR3 is made up of 14 amino acids. Germline V CDR1 and CDR2: SGHSA, FRNQAP. The V end was cut by 1 base, the J end by 0 bases, with 4 bases between. CDR3: CASSLGDNYAEQFF. CDR3 bases read: TGTGCAAGCAGCTTAGGGGATAACTATGCTGAGCAGTTC. Drawing the rest from reference TRBV16 and TRBJ2-1, the complete variable domain is NAGVIQTPRHKVTGKGQEATLWCEPISGHSAVFWYRQTIVQGLEFLTYFRNQAPIDDSGMPKERFSAQMPNQSHSTLKIQSTQPQDSAVYLCASSLGDNYAEQFFGPGTRLTVL.

This clone was recorded a few times. Genes and germline are mouse. The observed sequence ends 1 residue before the CDR3 terminus, with the missing tail filled in from the germline J gene. The rearrangement uses TRBV2 and TRBJ2-5; a weak D match, TRBD2 (5 bases). The CDR3 has 13 residues. Trimming took 0 bases from V and 5 from J, leaving 6 bases between them. The germline gives CDR1 LGHNA, CDR2 YSYQKL. Incomplete CDR3 DNA: TGTGCCAGCAGCCAAGACCTGGGAGACACCCAGTAC. This codes for CASSQDLGDTQY. The complete CDR3 sequence is CASSQDLGDTQYF.

As for this clone: Gene names refer to mouse genes. The CDR3 end is not reached by the read, which stops 1 residue before it; the germline J gene fills it in. The chain couples TRBV26 to TRBJ2-2; D tentatively reads TRBD1 or TRBD2 (5 bases each). Trimming left V 6 bases short and J 2 bases short, with 10 bases between. The germline CDR1 and CDR2 sequences are KGHPV and FQNQEV (reference sequence). The CDR3 is made up of 14 amino acids. The CDR3 loop is CASRPGTNTGQLYF. CDR3 DNA (partial): TGTGCCAGCAGACCCGGGACCAACACCGGGCAGCTCTAC.

This clone is deemed large. Here the gene names and germline are mouse. The read terminates 1 residue before the CDR3 end, so the remaining end is supplied by the germline J gene. The chain links TRBV2 to TRBJ1-3; D remains ambiguous. Trimming removed 0 bases at V and 0 bases at J, with 3 bases between. The CDR3 spans 14 residues. CDR1 and CDR2 from the germline V gene are LGHNA and YSYQKL. Partial CDR3 DNA: TGTGCCAGCAGCCAAGAAGATTCTGGAAATACGCTCTAT. Its translation is CASSQEDSGNTLY. In full, the CDR3 is CASSQEDSGNTLYF.

Note on this clone: Gene names are the mouse ones. The CDR3 end lies 1 residue beyond the end of the read and is filled in from the germline J gene. The chain has TRBV15 and TRBJ2-4, with TRBD2 matching over 7 bases. There are 14 residues in the CDR3. The V gene end was trimmed by 5 bases and the J gene end by 2 bases; junction bases not matched to a gene: 4. Looked up from germline, CDR1 is SGHND and CDR2 is FRSKSL. The CDR3 loop is CASSPGLDQNTLYF. The DNA read from the CDR3 is TGTGCCAGCAGTCCCGGACTGGATCAAAACACCTTGTAC.

Comment on this clone: Mouse gene names and germline throughout. Read sequence stops 1 residue before the CDR3 end, and the germline J gene provides the missing end. V gene TRBV26 combines with J gene TRBJ1-6; D is possibly TRBD1 (5 bases). TRBJ1-6 carries the ORF label, with uncertain function. The CDR3 totals 14 residues. The V end lost 3 bases, the J end lost 4 bases, and 7 bases lay between the germline ends. Germline-derived CDR1 and CDR2 are KGHPV and FQNQEV (reference sequence). The CDR3 loop reads CASSLRQYNSPLYF. The covered CDR3 bases are TGTGCCAGCAGTCTTAGACAGTATAATTCGCCCCTCTAC.

About this clone: Germline and genes here are mouse. The read falls 1 residue short of the CDR3 end, and the missing part is taken from the germline J gene. The V gene is TRBV26, the J gene TRBJ2-7; 11 bases map to TRBD1. The CDR3 has 14 residues. CDR1 and CDR2 (germline): KGHPV, FQNQEV (reference sequence). V was pared by 6 bases and J by 4 bases, with 5 bases of the junction left unmatched. The sequenced part of the CDR3 DNA is TGTGCCAGCAGCCGGGGACAGGGGGTGTATGAACAGTAC. Translating gives CASSRGQGVYEQY. In full, the CDR3 reads CASSRGQGVYEQYF.

As for this clone: Gene names and germline match the mouse. The read ends 1 residue shy of where the CDR3 ends; the end is completed using the germline J gene. The rearrangement links TRBV24 to TRBJ2-4; D could derive from TRBD1 or TRBD2 (6 bases each). Germline CDR1 reads KGHTA; CDR2 reads FRNEEI. The V gene lost 1 base and the J gene lost 7 bases, with 9 bases spanning the gap. This CDR3 comprises 13 residues. CDR3 DNA (partial): TGTGCCAGCAGTCTGTCGGGGGCGGACACCTTGTAC. It specifies CASSLSGADTLY. The full CDR3 protein is CASSLSGADTLYF.

On this clone itself: Mouse germline and gene names are used. The CDR3 goes on 1 residue after the read ends, and that part is filled in from the germline J gene. The chain joins TRBV12-1 to TRBJ1-5; TRBD1 might be the D (5 bases). Per germline, CDR1 SGHSN and CDR2 HYEKVE. V was clipped by 2 bases and J by 0 bases, with 7 bases between them. This CDR3 is built from 14 residues. CDR3 amino acids: CASSRQYNNQAPLF. Partial CDR3 DNA: TGTGCCAGCTCTCGACAGTATAACAACCAGGCTCCGCTT.

In this sample, this clone turned up a few times. Here the gene names and germline are mouse. The missing CDR3 end, 1 residue past where the read stops, is filled in from the germline J gene. The V and J genes are TRBV20 and TRBJ2-1; D remains ambiguous. CDR1 and CDR2 from the germline V gene are GFQATS and STVNSAI. Trimming stripped 6 bases from V and 3 bases from J, with 9 bases between. The CDR3 has 12 amino acids. CDR3 DNA (partial): TGTGGTGCCCGACCCGGCTATGCTGAGCAGTTC. Amino acids: CGARPGYAEQF. The entire CDR3 reads CGARPGYAEQFF. The full variable domain, rest sourced from reference TRBV20 and TRBJ2-1, is GALVYQYPRRTICKSGTSMRMECQAVGFQATSVAWYRQSPQKTFELIALSTVNSAIKYEQNFTQEKFPISHPNLSFSSMTVLNAYLEDRGLYLCGARPGYAEQFFGPGTRLTVL.

With respect to this clone: Gene names and germline refer to mouse. The read ends 1 residue shy of where the CDR3 ends; the end is completed using the germline J gene. The chain uses TRBV15 and TRBJ2-7; D may be TRBD1 or TRBD2 (6 bases each). The CDR3 length is 11 residues. Germline V gene data show CDR1 as SGHND and CDR2 as FRSKSL. Trimming removed 3 bases from V and 7 bases from J, with 7 bases in between. CDR3 loop: CASSFGGEQYF. The CDR3 DNA, read in part, is TGTGCCAGCAGTTTTGGGGGCGAACAGTAC.

As concerns this clone: The listed genes are named as in mouse. The read terminates 1 residue before the CDR3 end, so the remaining end is supplied by the germline J gene. This rearrangement joins TRBV30 to TRBJ2-7; TRBD2 matches at 12 bases. CDR1 SQVVS and CDR2 ANEGSEA come from the germline V gene. This CDR3 contains 13 residues. V was clipped by 6 bases and J by 5 bases; unmatched bases: 5. CDR3 bases read: TGTAGTTCCAGACTGGGGGGGCGCGATGAACAGTAC. Amino acid sequence: CSSRLGGRDEQY. The full CDR3 reads CSSRLGGRDEQYF.

On this clone itself: These gene names are mouse names. Read sequence stops 1 residue before the CDR3 end, and the germline J gene provides the missing end. This chain uses TRBV16 with TRBJ2-7; D gene ambiguous. The CDR3 has 11 residues. CDR1 and CDR2 (germline): SGHSA, FRNQAP. Trimming cost V 1 base and J 6 bases, with 4 bases left between them. The covered CDR3 bases are TGTGCAAGCAGCTTAGGGTCTGAACAGTAC. The encoded protein is CASSLGSEQY. The CDR3 as a whole reads CASSLGSEQYF.

As to this clone: The gene names given are mouse names. The read ends 1 residue shy of where the CDR3 ends; the end is completed using the germline J gene. The J gene is TRBJ2-1, the V gene TRBV3; 8 nucleotides line up with TRBD2. The V and J ends lost 5 bases and 2 bases, in that order; junction bases with no gene match: 5. The V gene's germline CDR1 is SNHLY and CDR2 FYNGKV (reference sequence). The CDR3 sequence is 15 residues long. The CDR3 here is CASSPPGGYYAEQFF. Incomplete CDR3 DNA: TGTGCCAGCAGCCCCCCTGGGGGGTACTATGCTGAGCAGTTC.